This TCR beta chain was sequenced during a study of sequential checkpoint blockade in melanoma. Study background: Twenty-two patients had tumor biopsies before treatment and at week 13.

As to treatment: randomized to nivolumab then ipilimumab (arm A) or the reverse (arm B). Only in-frame clones appear in the TCRdb table, and some are missing; sequencing was by immunoSEQ multiplex PCR. Of around 19,000 clones listed, about 26% are singletons. This sample comprised tumor tissue (inferred from file names), obtained from a patient given nivolumab and ipilimumab in sequence. This clonotype was obtained from a human donor with melanoma.

The chain's CDR3 is CASGSGSAGANVLTF. CDR3 DNA sequence: TGCGCCAGCGGAAGCGGGAGCGCTGGGGCCAACGTCCTGACTTTC. The chain is built from TRBV5-1 and TRBJ2-6; 8 bases fit TRBD2. J was trimmed by 2 bases and V by 7 bases; bases with no gene match: 5. CDR1 SGHRS and CDR2 YFSETQ come from the germline V gene. This CDR3 contains 15 residues.